This T cell receptor beta chain was documented in a study of T cells in Graves' hyperthyroidism and ophthalmopathy. A remark on this clonotype: Its antigen is unidentified.

Trimming removed 5 bases from V and 3 bases from J, with 8 bases in between. In germline, CDR1 is SQVTM, CDR2 ANQGSEA. The length of the CDR3 is 11 residues. Study-level findings and limits: Blood also held most thyroid clonotypes expanded beyond 0.001.

RNA transcripts were the template for amplifying TCR beta CDR3 regions. During a first-round RT-PCR of the TCR CDR3, the HTBI primer set was used. TCRdb ran MiXCR on the multiplex PCR reads and lists one entry per CDR3 protein. The sample has hundreds of thousands of distinct CDR3 sequences, roughly 14% seen once. V and J are TRBV29-1 and TRBJ2-7; D unclear. The sequenced sample was blood. This TCR was recovered from a man aged 18 to 29 with Graves' ophthalmopathy. CDR3 sequence: CSVRVSYEQYF. In nucleotides, the CDR3 is TGCAGCGTTCGGGTTAGCTACGAGCAGTACTTC.